This T cell receptor beta chain was documented in a study of blood T cell repertoires in COVID-19. Authors' processing steps: Estimates of nucleated cell counts were drawn from the amplification of reference gene primers. Produced via immunoSEQ multiplex PCR; TCRdb's table is partial and in-frame only. V, J and clone size were drawn from that table, and D and trimming were deduced from the DNA. The profile shows 140,000 to 150,000 clones, 84% of them singletons. The CDR3 extends over 19 amino acids. Germline V gives CDR1 MNHEY, CDR2 SVGEGT. V dropped 1 base and J dropped 5; count of bases not matched to a gene: 15.

This rearrangement joins TRBV6-2 or TRBV6-3 to TRBJ2-1, with 9 bases lining up with TRBD2. Sample: peripheral blood. The origin of this receptor is a man aged 55 to 70 with active or convalescent COVID-19. CDR3 in DNA: TGTGCCAGCAGTTACTTAGGTCGCGGGGGGGCCCTGGGAAACAATGAGCAGTTCTTC. It encodes CASSYLGRGGALGNNEQFF.